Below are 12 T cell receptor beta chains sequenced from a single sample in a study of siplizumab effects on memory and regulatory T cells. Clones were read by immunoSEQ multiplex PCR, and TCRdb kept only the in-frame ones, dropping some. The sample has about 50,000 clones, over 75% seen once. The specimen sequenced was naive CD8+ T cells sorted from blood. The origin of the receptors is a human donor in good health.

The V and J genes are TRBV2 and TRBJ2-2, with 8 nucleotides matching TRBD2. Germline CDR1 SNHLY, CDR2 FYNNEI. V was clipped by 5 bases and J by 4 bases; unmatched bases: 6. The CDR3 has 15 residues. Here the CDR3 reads CASSFTGGFTGELFF. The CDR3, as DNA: TGTGCCAGCAGTTTCACGGGAGGGTTCACCGGGGAGCTGTTTTTT.

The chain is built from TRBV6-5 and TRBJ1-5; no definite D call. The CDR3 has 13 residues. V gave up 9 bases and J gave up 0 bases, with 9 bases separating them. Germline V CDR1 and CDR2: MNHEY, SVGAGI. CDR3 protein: CASGPNSNQPQHF. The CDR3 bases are TGTGCCAGTGGGCCTAATAGCAATCAGCCCCAGCATTTT.

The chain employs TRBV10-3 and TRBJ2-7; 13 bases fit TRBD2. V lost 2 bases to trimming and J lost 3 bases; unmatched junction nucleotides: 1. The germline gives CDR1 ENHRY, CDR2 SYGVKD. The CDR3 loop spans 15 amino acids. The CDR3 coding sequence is TGTGCCATCAGTGAGGGACTAGCGGGGGACTACGAGCAGTACTTC. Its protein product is CAISEGLAGDYEQYF.

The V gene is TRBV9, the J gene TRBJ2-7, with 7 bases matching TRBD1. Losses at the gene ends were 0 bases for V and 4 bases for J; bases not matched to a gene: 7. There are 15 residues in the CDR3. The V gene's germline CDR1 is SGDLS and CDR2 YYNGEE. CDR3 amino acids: CASSVATGEQYEQYF. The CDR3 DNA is TGTGCCAGCAGCGTAGCTACAGGGGAACAATACGAGCAGTACTTC.

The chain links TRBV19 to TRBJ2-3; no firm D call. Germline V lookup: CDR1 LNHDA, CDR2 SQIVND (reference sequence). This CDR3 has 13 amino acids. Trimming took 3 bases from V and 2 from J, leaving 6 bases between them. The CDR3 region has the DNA TGTGCCAGTAGTATCCTGTTCACAGATACGCAGTATTTT. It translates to CASSILFTDTQYF.

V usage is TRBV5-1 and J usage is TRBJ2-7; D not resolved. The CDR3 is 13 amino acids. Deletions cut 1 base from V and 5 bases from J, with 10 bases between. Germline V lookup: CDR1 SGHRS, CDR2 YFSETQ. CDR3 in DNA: TGCGCCAGCAGCTTGCCGGAGCGAGACGAGCAGTACTTC. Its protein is CASSLPERDEQYF.

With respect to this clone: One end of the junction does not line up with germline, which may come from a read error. The CDR3 DNA reads TGTGCTAGCAGCGTAGGGACAGTACGCCAAGAGACCCAGTACTTC. Translated: CASSVGTVRQETQYF. The chain uses TRBV7-7 and TRBJ2-5; TRBD1 aligns across 7 bases. Germline values: CDR1 SSHAT, CDR2 FNYEAQ (reference sequence). The CDR3 has 15 residues. The variable domain in full, with the rest retrieved from reference TRBV7-7 and TRBJ2-5, is GAGVSQSPRYKVTKRGQDVTLRCDPISSHATLYWYQQALGQGPEFLTYFNYEAQPDKSGLPSDRFSAERPEGSISTLTIQRTEQRDSAMYRCASSVGTVRQETQYFGPGTRLLVL.

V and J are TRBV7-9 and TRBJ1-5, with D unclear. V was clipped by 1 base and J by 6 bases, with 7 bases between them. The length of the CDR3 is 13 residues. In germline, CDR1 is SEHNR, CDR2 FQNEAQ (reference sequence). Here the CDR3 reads CASSLVGSQPQHF. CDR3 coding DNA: TGTGCCAGCAGCTTAGTAGGGAGTCAGCCCCAGCATTTT.

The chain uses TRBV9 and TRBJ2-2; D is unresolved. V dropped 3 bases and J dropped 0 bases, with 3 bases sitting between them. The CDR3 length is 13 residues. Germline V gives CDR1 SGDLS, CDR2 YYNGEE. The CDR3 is CASSAPNTGELFF. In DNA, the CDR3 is TGTGCCAGCAGCGCACCGAACACCGGGGAGCTGTTTTTT.

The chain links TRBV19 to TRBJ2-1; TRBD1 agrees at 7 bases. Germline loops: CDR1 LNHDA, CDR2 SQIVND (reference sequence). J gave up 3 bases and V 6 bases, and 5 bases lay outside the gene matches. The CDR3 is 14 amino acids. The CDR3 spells CASSNWDSYNEQFF. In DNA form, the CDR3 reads TGTGCCAGTAGCAACTGGGACAGCTACAATGAGCAGTTCTTC. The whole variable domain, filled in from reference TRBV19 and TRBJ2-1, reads DGGITQSPKYLFRKEGQNVTLSCEQNLNHDAMYWYRQDPGQGLRLIYYSQIVNDFQKGDIAEGYSVSREKKESFPLTVTSAQKNPTAFYLCASSNWDSYNEQFFGPGTRLTVL.

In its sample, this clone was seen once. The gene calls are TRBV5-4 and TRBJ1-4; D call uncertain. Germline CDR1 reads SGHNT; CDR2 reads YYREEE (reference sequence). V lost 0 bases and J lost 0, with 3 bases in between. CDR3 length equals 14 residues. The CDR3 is CASSLESTNEKLFF. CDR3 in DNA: TGTGCCAGCAGCTTGGAATCAACTAATGAAAAACTGTTTTTT.

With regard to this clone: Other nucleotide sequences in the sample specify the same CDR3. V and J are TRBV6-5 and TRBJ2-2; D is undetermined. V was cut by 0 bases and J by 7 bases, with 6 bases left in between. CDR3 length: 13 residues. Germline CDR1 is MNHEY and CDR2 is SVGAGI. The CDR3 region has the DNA TGTGCCAGCAGTTACTCGATTAGCGGGGAGCTGTTTTTT. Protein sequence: CASSYSISGELFF.